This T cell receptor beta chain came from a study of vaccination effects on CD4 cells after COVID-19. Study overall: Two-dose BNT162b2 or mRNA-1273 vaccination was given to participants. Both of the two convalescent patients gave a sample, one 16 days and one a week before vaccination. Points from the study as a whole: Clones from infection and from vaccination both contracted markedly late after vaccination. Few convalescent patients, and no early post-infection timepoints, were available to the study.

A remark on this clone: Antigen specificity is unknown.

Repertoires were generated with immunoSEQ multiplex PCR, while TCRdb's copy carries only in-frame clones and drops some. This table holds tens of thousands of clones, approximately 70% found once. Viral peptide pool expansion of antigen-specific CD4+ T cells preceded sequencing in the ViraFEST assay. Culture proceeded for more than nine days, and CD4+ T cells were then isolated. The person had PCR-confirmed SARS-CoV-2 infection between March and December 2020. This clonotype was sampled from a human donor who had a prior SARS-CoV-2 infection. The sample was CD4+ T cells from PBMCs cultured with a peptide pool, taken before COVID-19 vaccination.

This CDR3 is CASSIQGGLSSGYTF. In DNA, the CDR3 is TGTGCCAGTAGTATACAGGGGGGCTTGAGTTCTGGCTACACCTTC. This chain links TRBV19 with TRBJ1-2; 7 nucleotides agree with TRBD1. CDR3 length: 15 amino acids. The V gene end was trimmed by 2 bases and the J gene end by 7 bases; junction bases not matched to a gene: 10. The germline CDR1 and CDR2 sequences are LNHDA and SQIVND (reference sequence).